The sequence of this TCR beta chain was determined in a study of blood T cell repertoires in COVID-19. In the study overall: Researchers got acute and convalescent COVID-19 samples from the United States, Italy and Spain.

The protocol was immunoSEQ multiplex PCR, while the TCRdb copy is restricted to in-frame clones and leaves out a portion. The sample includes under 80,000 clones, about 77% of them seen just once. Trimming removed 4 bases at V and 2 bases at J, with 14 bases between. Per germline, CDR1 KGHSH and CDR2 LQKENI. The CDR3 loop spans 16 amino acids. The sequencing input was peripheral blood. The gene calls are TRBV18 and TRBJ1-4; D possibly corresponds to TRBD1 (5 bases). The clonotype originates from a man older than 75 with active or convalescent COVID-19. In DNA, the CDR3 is TGTGCCAGCTCACGGGGCCAAGGAGCGACTAATGAAAAACTGTTTTTT. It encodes CASSRGQGATNEKLFF.